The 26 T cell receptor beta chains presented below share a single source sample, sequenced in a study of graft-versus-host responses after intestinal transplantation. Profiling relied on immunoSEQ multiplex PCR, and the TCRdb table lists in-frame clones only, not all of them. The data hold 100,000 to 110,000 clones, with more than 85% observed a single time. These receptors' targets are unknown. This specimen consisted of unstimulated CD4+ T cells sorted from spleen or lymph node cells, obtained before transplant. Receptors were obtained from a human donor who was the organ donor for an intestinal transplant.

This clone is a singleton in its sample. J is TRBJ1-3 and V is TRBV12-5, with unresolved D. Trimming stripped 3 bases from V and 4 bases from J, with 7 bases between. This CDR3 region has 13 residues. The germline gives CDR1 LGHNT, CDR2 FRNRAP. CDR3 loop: CASGLDLGNTIYF. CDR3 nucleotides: TGTGCTAGTGGTTTAGACCTCGGAAACACCATATATTTT.

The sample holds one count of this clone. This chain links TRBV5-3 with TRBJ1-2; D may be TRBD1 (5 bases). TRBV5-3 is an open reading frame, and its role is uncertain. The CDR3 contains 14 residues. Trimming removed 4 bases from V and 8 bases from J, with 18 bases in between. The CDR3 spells CARSRGGTLGGYTF. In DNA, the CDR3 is TGTGCCAGAAGCCGAGGCGGGACCCTTGGGGGCTACACCTTC.

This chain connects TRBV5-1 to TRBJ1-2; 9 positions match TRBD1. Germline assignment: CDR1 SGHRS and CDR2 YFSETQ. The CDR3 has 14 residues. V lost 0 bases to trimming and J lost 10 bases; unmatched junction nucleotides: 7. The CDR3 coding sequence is TGCGCCAGCAGCTTGGCCGGGACAGGGCCCGACTACACCTTC. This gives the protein CASSLAGTGPDYTF.

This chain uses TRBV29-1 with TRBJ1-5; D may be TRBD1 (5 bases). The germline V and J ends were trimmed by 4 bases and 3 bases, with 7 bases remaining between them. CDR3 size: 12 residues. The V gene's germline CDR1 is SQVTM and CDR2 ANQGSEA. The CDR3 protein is CSVGDPNQPQHF. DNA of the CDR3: TGCAGCGTTGGGGACCCCAATCAGCCCCAGCATTTT.

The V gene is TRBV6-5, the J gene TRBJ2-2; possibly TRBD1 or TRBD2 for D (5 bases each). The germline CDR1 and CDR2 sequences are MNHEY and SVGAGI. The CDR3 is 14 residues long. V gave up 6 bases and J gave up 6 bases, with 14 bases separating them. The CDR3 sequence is CASSGRDVPGELFF. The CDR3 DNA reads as TGTGCCAGCAGCGGTCGGGACGTGCCCGGGGAGCTGTTTTTT.

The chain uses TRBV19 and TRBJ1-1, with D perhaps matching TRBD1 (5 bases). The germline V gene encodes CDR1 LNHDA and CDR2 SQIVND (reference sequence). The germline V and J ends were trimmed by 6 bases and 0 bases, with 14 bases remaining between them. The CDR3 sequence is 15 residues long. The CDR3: CASSDTTVLNTEAFF. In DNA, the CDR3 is TGTGCCAGTAGCGATACGACAGTATTGAACACTGAAGCTTTCTTT.

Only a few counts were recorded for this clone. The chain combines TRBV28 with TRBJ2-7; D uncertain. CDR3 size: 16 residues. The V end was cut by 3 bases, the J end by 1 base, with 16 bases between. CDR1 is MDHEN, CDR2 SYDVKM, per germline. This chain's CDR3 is CASSLPPPLGSYEQYF. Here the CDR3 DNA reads TGTGCCAGCAGTTTGCCCCCCCCACTTGGATCCTACGAGCAGTACTTC.

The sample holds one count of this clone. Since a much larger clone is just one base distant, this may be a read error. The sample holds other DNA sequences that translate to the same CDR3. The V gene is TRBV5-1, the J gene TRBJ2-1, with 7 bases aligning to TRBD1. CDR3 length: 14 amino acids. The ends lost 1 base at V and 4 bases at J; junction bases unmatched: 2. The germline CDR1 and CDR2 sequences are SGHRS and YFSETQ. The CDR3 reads CASSLPGQYNEQFF. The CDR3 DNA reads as TGCGCCAGCAGCTTGCCGGGACAGTACAATGAGCAGTTCTTC.

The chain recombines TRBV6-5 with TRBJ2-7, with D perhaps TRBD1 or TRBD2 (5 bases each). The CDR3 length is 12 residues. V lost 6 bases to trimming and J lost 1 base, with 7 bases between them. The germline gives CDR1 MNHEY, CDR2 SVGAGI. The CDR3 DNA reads TGTGCCAGCAGGGGGGAATCCTACGAGCAGTACTTC. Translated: CASRGESYEQYF.

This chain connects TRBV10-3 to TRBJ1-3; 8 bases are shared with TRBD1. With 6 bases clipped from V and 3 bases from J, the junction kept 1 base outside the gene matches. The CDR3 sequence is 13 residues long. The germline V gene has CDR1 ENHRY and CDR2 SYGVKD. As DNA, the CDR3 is TGTGCCATCAGACAGGGGGATGGAAACACCATATATTTT. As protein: CAIRQGDGNTIYF.

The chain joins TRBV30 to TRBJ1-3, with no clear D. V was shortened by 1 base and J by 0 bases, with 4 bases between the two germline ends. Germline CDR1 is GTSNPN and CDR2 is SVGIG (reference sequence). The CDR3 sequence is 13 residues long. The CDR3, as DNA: TGTGCCTGGAGTGCTATCTCTGGAAACACCATATATTTT. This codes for CAWSAISGNTIYF.

The CDR3 loop reads CASSAYGKNTEAFF. The CDR3 DNA follows: TGTGCCAGCAGTGCTTACGGGAAAAACACTGAAGCTTTCTTT. The chain uses TRBV6-1 and TRBJ1-1; D uncertain. Germline V gene data show CDR1 as MNHNS and CDR2 as SASEGT. Between the trimmed V and J ends, which lost 4 bases and 2 bases, there was a span of 11 bases. The CDR3 covers 14 residues.

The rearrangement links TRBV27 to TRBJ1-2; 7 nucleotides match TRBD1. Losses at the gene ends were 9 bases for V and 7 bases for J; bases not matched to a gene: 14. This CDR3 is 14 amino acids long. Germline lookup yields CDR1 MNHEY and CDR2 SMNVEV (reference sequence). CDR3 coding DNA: TGTGCCAGTCGTAGGGGGCCGGATGAATTTGGCTACACCTTC. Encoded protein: CASRRGPDEFGYTF.

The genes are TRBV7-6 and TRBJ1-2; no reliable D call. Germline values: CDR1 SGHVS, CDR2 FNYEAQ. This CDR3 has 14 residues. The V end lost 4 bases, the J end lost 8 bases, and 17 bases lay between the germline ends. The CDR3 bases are TGTGCCAGCAGCTCCCTGGTGCAAGCTGGGGGCTACACCTTC. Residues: CASSSLVQAGGYTF.

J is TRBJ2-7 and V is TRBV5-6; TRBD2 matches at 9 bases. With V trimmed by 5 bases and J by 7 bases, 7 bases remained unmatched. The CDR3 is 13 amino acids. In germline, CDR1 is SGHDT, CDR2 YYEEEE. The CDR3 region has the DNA TGTGCCAGCAGGCTAGCGGGGTCTAATGAGCAGTACTTC. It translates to CASRLAGSNEQYF.

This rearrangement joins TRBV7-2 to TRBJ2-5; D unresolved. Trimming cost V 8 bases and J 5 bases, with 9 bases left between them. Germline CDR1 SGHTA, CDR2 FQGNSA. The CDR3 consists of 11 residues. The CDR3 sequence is CASQVWETQYF. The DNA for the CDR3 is TGTGCCAGCCAGGTTTGGGAGACCCAGTACTTC.

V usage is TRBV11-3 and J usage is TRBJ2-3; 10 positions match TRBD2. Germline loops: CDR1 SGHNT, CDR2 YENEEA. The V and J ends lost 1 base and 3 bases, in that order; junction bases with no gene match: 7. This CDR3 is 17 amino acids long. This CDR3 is CASSLGVAGGRTDTQYF. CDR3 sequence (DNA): TGTGCCAGCAGCTTAGGAGTAGCGGGGGGTCGGACAGATACGCAGTATTTT.

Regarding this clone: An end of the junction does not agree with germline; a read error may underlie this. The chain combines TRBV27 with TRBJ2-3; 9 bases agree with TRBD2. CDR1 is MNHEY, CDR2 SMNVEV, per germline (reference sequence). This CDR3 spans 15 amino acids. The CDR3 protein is CASKRRGGQSDTQYF. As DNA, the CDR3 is TGCGCCAGCAAAAGGCGGGGGGGCCAATCAGATACGCAGTATTTT.

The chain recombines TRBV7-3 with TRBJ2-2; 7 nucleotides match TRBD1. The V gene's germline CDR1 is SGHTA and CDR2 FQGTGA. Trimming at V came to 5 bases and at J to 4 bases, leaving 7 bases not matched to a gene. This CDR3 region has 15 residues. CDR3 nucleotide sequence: TGTGCCAGCAGCCCCCCTGGGACAGCCACCGGGGAGCTGTTTTTT. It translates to CASSPPGTATGELFF.

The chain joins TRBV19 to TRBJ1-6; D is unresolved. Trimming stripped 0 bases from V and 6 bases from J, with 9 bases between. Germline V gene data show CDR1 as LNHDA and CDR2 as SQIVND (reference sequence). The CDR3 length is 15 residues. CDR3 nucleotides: TGTGCCAGTAGTATAGATGGCATCCCTAATTCACCCCTCCACTTT. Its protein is CASSIDGIPNSPLHF. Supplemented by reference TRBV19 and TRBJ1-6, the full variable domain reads DGGITQSPKYLFRKEGQNVTLSCEQNLNHDAMYWYRQDPGQGLRLIYYSQIVNDFQKGDIAEGYSVSREKKESFPLTVTSAQKNPTAFYLCASSIDGIPNSPLHFGNGTRLTVT.

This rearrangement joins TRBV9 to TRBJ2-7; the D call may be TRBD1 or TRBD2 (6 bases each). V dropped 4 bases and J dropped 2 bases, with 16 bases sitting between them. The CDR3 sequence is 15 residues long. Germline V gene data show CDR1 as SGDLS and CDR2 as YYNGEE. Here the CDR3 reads CASSPSGAGTYEQYF. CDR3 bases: TGTGCCAGCAGCCCCTCGGGGGCGGGGACCTACGAGCAGTACTTC.

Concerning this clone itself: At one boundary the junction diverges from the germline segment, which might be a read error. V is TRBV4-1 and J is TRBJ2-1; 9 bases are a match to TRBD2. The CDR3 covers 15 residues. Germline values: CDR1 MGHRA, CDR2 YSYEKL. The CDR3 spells CASSHANQGAGGQIF. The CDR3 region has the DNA TGCGCCAGCAGCCACGCTAATCAAGGAGCGGGGGGACAGATCTTC.

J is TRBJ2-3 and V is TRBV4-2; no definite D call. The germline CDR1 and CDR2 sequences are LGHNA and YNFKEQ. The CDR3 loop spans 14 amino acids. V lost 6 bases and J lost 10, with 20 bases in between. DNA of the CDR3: TGTGCCAGCAGTATTGAGACACCCCAAGGTGCGCAGTATTTT. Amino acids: CASSIETPQGAQYF.

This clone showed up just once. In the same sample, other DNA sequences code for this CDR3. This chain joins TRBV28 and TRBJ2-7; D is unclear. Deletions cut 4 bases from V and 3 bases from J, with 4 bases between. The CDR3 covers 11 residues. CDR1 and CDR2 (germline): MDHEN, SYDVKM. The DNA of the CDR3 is TGTGCCAGCAGTTCGAGCTACGAGCAGTACTTC. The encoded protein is CASSSSYEQYF. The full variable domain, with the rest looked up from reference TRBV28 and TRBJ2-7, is DVKVTQSSRYLVKRTGEKVFLECVQDMDHENMFWYRQDPGLGLRLIYFSYDVKMKEKGDIPEGYSVSREKKERFSLILESASTNQTSMYLCASSSSYEQYFGPGTRLTVT.

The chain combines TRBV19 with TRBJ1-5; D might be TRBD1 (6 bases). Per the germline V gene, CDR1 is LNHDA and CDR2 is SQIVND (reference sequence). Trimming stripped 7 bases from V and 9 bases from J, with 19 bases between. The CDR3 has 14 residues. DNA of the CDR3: TGTGCCAGTAATACAATGGGGGGGCGGTCGCCCCAGCATTTT. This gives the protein CASNTMGGRSPQHF.

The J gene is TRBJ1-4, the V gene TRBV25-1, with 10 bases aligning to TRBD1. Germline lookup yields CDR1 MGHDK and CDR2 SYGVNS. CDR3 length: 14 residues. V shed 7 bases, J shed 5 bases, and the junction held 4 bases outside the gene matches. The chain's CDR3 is CASTLTGGNEKLFF. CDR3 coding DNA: TGTGCCAGCACTCTGACAGGGGGCAATGAAAAACTGTTTTTT.